Presented here are 4 T cell receptor beta chains from one specimen sequenced in a study of identical twins. TCRdb re-called the 5' RACE reads through MiXCR, storing one row per CDR3 protein. Among approximately 890,000 distinct CDR3 sequences listed, roughly 12% were seen once. These sequences were also reported in another study, on yellow fever vaccine responses in identical twins.

Source material: PBMCs. The source of these receptors is a young woman in good health.

This clonotype was counted a few times. The gene calls are TRBV27 and TRBJ1-3; 7 bases are shared with TRBD1. Trimming at V came to 6 bases and at J to 3 bases, leaving 8 bases not matched to a gene. The CDR3 has 15 residues. Germline V lookup: CDR1 MNHEY, CDR2 SMNVEV (reference sequence). CDR3 nucleotides: TGTGCCAGCAGCCCCTCAGGGGGGGATGGAAACACCATATATTTT. Translated: CASSPSGGDGNTIYF.

The chain links TRBV9 to TRBJ2-1; D not certain. This CDR3 comprises 13 residues. Trimming took 0 bases from V and 6 from J, leaving 7 bases between them. Germline lookup yields CDR1 SGDLS and CDR2 YYNGEE. CDR3 bases: TGTGCCAGCAGCGTAGGGGTGGTCAATGAGCAGTTCTTC. This codes for CASSVGVVNEQFF. Full variable domain (remainder filled in from reference TRBV9 and TRBJ2-1): DSGVTQTPKHLITATGQRVTLRCSPRSGDLSVYWYQQSLDQGLQFLIQYYNGEERAKGNILERFSAQQFPDLHSELNLSSLELGDSALYFCASSVGVVNEQFFGPGTRLTVL.

The rearrangement links TRBV7-8 to TRBJ2-1, with D perhaps TRBD2 (6 bases). The germline V gene encodes CDR1 SGHVS and CDR2 FQNEAQ. CDR3 length: 15 residues. V lost 4 bases, J lost 6 bases, and 16 bases lay in between. This CDR3 is CASSWTGTVLNEQFF. DNA for the CDR3: TGTGCCAGCAGCTGGACCGGGACTGTACTCAATGAGCAGTTCTTC.

The V call is TRBV20-1, the J call TRBJ1-2; D might be TRBD1 (5 bases). With 7 bases removed from V and 5 bases from J, the gap between germline ends came to 20 bases. Germline CDR1 reads DFQATT; CDR2 reads SNEGSKA (reference sequence). The CDR3 spans 14 residues. The CDR3 is CSVSSTGLRYGYTF. The CDR3 nucleotides are TGCAGTGTCTCATCTACGGGACTCCGGTATGGCTACACCTTC.